Sequencing of this TCR beta chain was carried out in a study of T cell responses to AZD1222 COVID-19 vaccine. The repertoire was sequenced with immunoSEQ multiplex PCR; TCRdb's copy has only in-frame clones and lacks some. The sample comprises about 97,000 clones, roughly 90% of which are singletons, and roughly 3% rests with the top ten. Concerning this clone: Its target is not known.

V was clipped by 4 bases and J by 4 bases, with 13 bases between them. CDR3 length equals 14 residues. Germline loops: CDR1 KGHSH, CDR2 LQKENI. Study outcomes and limitations: Targets within unmutated variant regions were reportedly found for nearly half of spike-specific TCRs.

Sequenced here: peripheral blood, sampled on day 0 of AZD1222 vaccination. This clonotype was sampled from an adult in good health. The V gene is TRBV18, the J gene TRBJ1-1, with TRBD1 as a possible D gene (6 bases). The CDR3 here is CASSLQGTGTEAFF. Written as DNA, the CDR3 is TGTGCCAGCTCACTACAGGGCACGGGCACTGAAGCTTTCTTT.